The next 21 T cell receptor beta chains were all read from a single sample in a study of siplizumab effects on memory and regulatory T cells. Responder and stimulator cells in the mixed lymphocyte reaction were cultured together for over 5 days at 37°C. What these receptors recognize is not known. Method: immunoSEQ multiplex PCR; TCRdb's copy keeps in-frame clones and lacks some. The sample consists of around 8,000 clones, about 38% of them appearing once. The sequenced sample consisted of CFSE-low (dividing) CD8+ T cells sorted from an allogeneic mixed lymphocyte reaction. The origin of the receptors is a human donor in good health; the cells came from an allogeneic mixed lymphocyte reaction.

The V gene is TRBV9, the J gene TRBJ1-2; 7 bases fit TRBD1. The CDR3 is made up of 15 amino acids. The germline gives CDR1 SGDLS, CDR2 YYNGEE. The V segment lost 3 bases and the J segment 8 bases; nucleotides outside the gene matches: 13. The CDR3 sequence is CASSATGEGYGGYTF. The CDR3 nucleotides read TGTGCCAGCAGCGCTACAGGGGAGGGGTACGGCGGCTACACCTTC. The variable domain in full, with the rest retrieved from reference TRBV9 and TRBJ1-2, is DSGVTQTPKHLITATGQRVTLRCSPRSGDLSVYWYQQSLDQGLQFLIQYYNGEERAKGNILERFSAQQFPDLHSELNLSSLELGDSALYFCASSATGEGYGGYTFGSGTRLTVV.

Relative to its sample, this clone is medium-sized. This chain connects TRBV13 to TRBJ2-2; D not resolved. In germline, CDR1 is PRHDT, CDR2 FYEKMQ (reference sequence). V dropped 1 base and J dropped 6 bases, with 3 bases sitting between them. The CDR3 runs to 12 residues. CDR3 nucleotides: TGTGCCAGCAGCTTAGTCCCCGGGGAGCTGTTTTTT. It codes for CASSLVPGELFF.

This clone showed up just a few times. The chain joins TRBV19 to TRBJ2-2; perhaps TRBD2 as D (6 bases). This CDR3 region has 16 residues. Germline CDR1 is LNHDA and CDR2 is SQIVND (reference sequence). V shed 4 bases and J shed 6 bases, with 18 bases lying between them. The DNA of the CDR3 is TGTGCCAGTAGTAATGCTAGCGTTCAGTTAGCCGGGGAGCTGTTTTTT. This encodes CASSNASVQLAGELFF.

This clone appeared a single time. The chain recombines TRBV28 with TRBJ2-7, with unresolved D. Germline V gives CDR1 MDHEN, CDR2 SYDVKM. The V gene lost 7 bases and the J gene lost 1 base, with 5 bases spanning the gap. CDR3 length: 11 amino acids. In DNA form, the CDR3 reads TGTGCCAGCACCCGATCCTACGAGCAGTACTTC. Protein sequence: CASTRSYEQYF.

The table lists this clone with a few counts. The rearrangement links TRBV29-1 to TRBJ2-7; 8 bases line up with TRBD2. This CDR3 contains 15 residues. Trimming removed 5 bases from V and 4 bases from J; junction bases left unmatched: 13. The germline V gene has CDR1 SQVTM and CDR2 ANQGSEA. The CDR3: CSVRSGMNLGYEQYF. In nucleotides, the CDR3 is TGCAGCGTTCGTAGCGGGATGAATCTCGGATACGAGCAGTACTTC.

This clone was seen more than once but under ten times. The rearrangement joins TRBV6-1 to TRBJ2-1, with 9 positions matching TRBD2. This CDR3 is 13 amino acids long. Germline V gene sequence: CDR1 MNHNS, CDR2 SASEGT. Losses at the gene ends were 8 bases for V and 9 bases for J; bases not matched to a gene: 8. This chain's CDR3 is CASRVAGVAEQFF. The CDR3 DNA reads TGTGCCAGCCGGGTAGCGGGAGTGGCTGAGCAGTTCTTC.

This chain joins TRBV13 and TRBJ1-1, with D perhaps TRBD1 (6 bases). This CDR3 is built from 16 residues. Germline V lookup: CDR1 PRHDT, CDR2 FYEKMQ (reference sequence). The V end was cut by 6 bases, the J end by 1 base, with 18 bases between. The CDR3 here is CASRGGGGLGNTEAFF. CDR3 DNA: TGTGCCAGCAGAGGAGGGGGGGGTCTAGGGAACACTGAAGCTTTCTTT.

The rearrangement joins TRBV4-2 to TRBJ2-7; 7 positions match TRBD1. CDR1 is LGHNA, CDR2 YNFKEQ, per germline. V shed 5 bases and J 0 bases; nucleotides not matched to a gene: 7. The CDR3 contains 15 residues. The CDR3 loop reads CASSLSGGDSYEQYF. The CDR3 DNA reads TGTGCCAGCAGCTTGTCAGGGGGTGACTCCTACGAGCAGTACTTC.

V is TRBV28 and J is TRBJ1-1; D uncertain. Trimming shortened V by 7 bases and J by 0 bases, and 12 bases separated the two germline ends. The CDR3 is 14 residues long. Germline values: CDR1 MDHEN, CDR2 SYDVKM. CDR3 in amino acids: CASTLFAVNTEAFF. DNA for the CDR3: TGTGCCAGCACTTTGTTCGCCGTGAACACTGAAGCTTTCTTT.

This chain connects TRBV7-6 to TRBJ2-7; D ambiguous. V lost 1 base and J 3 bases, leaving 13 bases between the germline ends. The CDR3 is 15 residues long. Germline CDR1 reads SGHVS; CDR2 reads FNYEAQ. The DNA of the CDR3 is TGTGCCAGCAGCTTAGAGGCAAAGACTGGCTACGAGCAGTACTTC. Translation: CASSLEAKTGYEQYF.

The chain couples TRBV5-1 to TRBJ2-3; D gene ambiguous. Germline values: CDR1 SGHRS, CDR2 YFSETQ. This CDR3 region has 14 residues. Trimming left V 10 bases short and J 0 bases short, with 15 bases between. DNA for the CDR3: TGCGCCGCCGCCCGCGGAACTAGCACAGATACGCAGTATTTT. The encoded protein is CAAARGTSTDTQYF.

CDR3 region: CASSQDYSSYNEQFF. DNA for the CDR3: TGTGCCAGCAGTCAAGACTATAGCTCCTACAATGAGCAGTTCTTC. The V call is TRBV7-9, the J call TRBJ2-1; D might be TRBD2 (5 bases). Germline V CDR1 and CDR2: SEHNR, FQNEAQ (reference sequence). The CDR3 covers 15 residues. V was cut by 6 bases and J by 0 bases, with 12 bases left in between.

The gene calls are TRBV5-6 and TRBJ2-7, with D maybe TRBD2 (6 bases). Trimming pared 0 bases from V and 4 bases from J, leaving 17 bases between. CDR1 and CDR2 (germline): SGHDT, YYEEEE. The CDR3 is 16 amino acids. CDR3 nucleotide sequence: TGTGCCAGCAGCTTGGCTCTAGCGCAAAATGCGTACGAGCAGTACTTC. Translated, it gives CASSLALAQNAYEQYF. Supplemented by reference TRBV5-6 and TRBJ2-7, the full variable domain reads DAGVTQSPTHLIKTRGQQVTLRCSPKSGHDTVSWYQQALGQGPQFIFQYYEEEERQRGNFPDRFSGHQFPNYSSELNVNALLLGDSALYLCASSLALAQNAYEQYFGPGTRLTVT.

By proportion, this clone is medium-sized. The chain recombines TRBV30 with TRBJ2-2; D is uncertain. This CDR3 comprises 12 residues. The ends were cut back, 3 bases at V and 5 bases at J, with 7 bases in the middle. CDR1 is GTSNPN, CDR2 SVGIG, per germline (reference sequence). The CDR3 DNA reads as TGTGCCTGGAGATTTTCTACCGGGGAGCTGTTTTTT. Protein product: CAWRFSTGELFF. The complete variable domain, with remaining parts taken from reference TRBV30 and TRBJ2-2, reads SQTIHQWPATLVQPVGSPLSLECTVEGTSNPNLYWYRQAAGRGLQLLFYSVGIGQISSEVPQNLSASRPQDRQFILSSKKLLLSDSGFYLCAWRFSTGELFFGEGSRLTVL.

This clone has only a few counts. The chain recombines TRBV19 with TRBJ1-5; tentative D call: TRBD1 (5 bases). This CDR3 is built from 14 residues. Germline CDR1 LNHDA, CDR2 SQIVND (reference sequence). V was clipped by 3 bases and J by 0 bases, with 6 bases between them. CDR3 nucleotide sequence: TGTGCCAGTAGTATGCAGGGTAGCAATCAGCCCCAGCATTTT. It specifies CASSMQGSNQPQHF. Looking up the rest from reference TRBV19 and TRBJ1-5 gives the full variable domain: DGGITQSPKYLFRKEGQNVTLSCEQNLNHDAMYWYRQDPGQGLRLIYYSQIVNDFQKGDIAEGYSVSREKKESFPLTVTSAQKNPTAFYLCASSMQGSNQPQHFGDGTRLSIL.

V gene TRBV4-1 combines with J gene TRBJ1-1; 7 bases map to TRBD1. The trim removed 4 bases at V and 2 bases at J, leaving 13 bases unmatched. The CDR3 covers 17 residues. Per the germline V gene, CDR1 is MGHRA and CDR2 is YSYEKL. The CDR3 reads CASSPTTTGNTNTEAFF. The CDR3 DNA is TGCGCCAGCAGCCCCACAACGACAGGGAATACTAACACTGAAGCTTTCTTT.

The sample holds many counts of this clone. The chain carries TRBV28 and TRBJ2-7; no firm D call. Trimming shortened V by 6 bases and J by 3 bases, and 3 bases separated the two germline ends. The CDR3 covers 10 residues. The V gene's germline CDR1 is MDHEN and CDR2 SYDVKM. The CDR3 reads CASSDYEQYF. CDR3 nucleotide sequence: TGTGCCAGCAGCGACTACGAGCAGTACTTC. The full variable domain, with the rest looked up from reference TRBV28 and TRBJ2-7, is DVKVTQSSRYLVKRTGEKVFLECVQDMDHENMFWYRQDPGLGLRLIYFSYDVKMKEKGDIPEGYSVSREKKERFSLILESASTNQTSMYLCASSDYEQYFGPGTRLTVT.

This clone came up a few times. The chain carries TRBV2 and TRBJ2-1; TRBD1 or TRBD2 may be the D gene (5 bases each). Germline lookup yields CDR1 SNHLY and CDR2 FYNNEI. V lost 5 bases, J lost 8 bases, and 13 bases lay in between. The CDR3 contains 13 residues. The CDR3 DNA sequence: TGTGCCAGCAGTCCCGGGGCAGGTTATGAGCAGTTCTTC. Translating gives CASSPGAGYEQFF.

Within the sample, this clone is medium-sized (0.01 to 0.1%). This chain uses TRBV5-1 with TRBJ2-1, with D uncertain. This CDR3 contains 13 residues. Trimming took 0 bases from V and 6 from J, leaving 7 bases between them. Germline-derived CDR1 and CDR2 are SGHRS and YFSETQ. CDR3 DNA: TGCGCCAGCAGCTTGGATCTCGCCAATGAGCAGTTCTTC. This gives the protein CASSLDLANEQFF.

The rearrangement links TRBV7-9 to TRBJ2-7; TRBD1 or TRBD2 may be the D gene (5 bases each). There are 13 residues in the CDR3. Between the trimmed V and J ends, which lost 5 bases and 4 bases, there was a span of 12 bases. Germline V CDR1 and CDR2: SEHNR, FQNEAQ (reference sequence). This chain's CDR3 is CASSLGENYEQYF. CDR3 in DNA: TGTGCCAGCAGCCTGGGGGAGAATTACGAGCAGTACTTC.

The chain couples TRBV30 to TRBJ1-3, with D unresolved. The CDR3 is 11 amino acids. V was clipped by 4 bases and J by 7 bases, with 8 bases between them. The V gene's germline CDR1 is GTSNPN and CDR2 SVGIG (reference sequence). The CDR3 DNA reads as TGTGCCTGGACGGGAGGGAACACCATATATTTT. Its translation is CAWTGGNTIYF.